One and the same sample provided the 29 T cell receptor beta chains below, sequenced in a study of T cells in localized non-small cell lung cancer. Using immunoSEQ multiplex PCR, the repertoire was profiled, and TCRdb retains in-frame clones only, with some absent. The sample carries some 31,000 clones, roughly 90% recorded once. The source material was peripheral blood, sampled before any cancer treatment. The source is a woman aged 35 to 75 with stage I lung adenocarcinoma.

The chain links TRBV12-1 to TRBJ2-1; the listed D gene, TRBD2, was not tested against the DNA. TRBV12-1 is an annotated pseudogene. The CDR3 is made up of 9 amino acids. CDR3 sequence: CATPRGQFF. Written as DNA, the CDR3 is TGTGCCACCCCCCGGGGGCAGTTCTTC.

This clone was seen just once. This chain links TRBV7-2 with TRBJ1-1, with D possibly matching TRBD1 (5 bases). V lost 7 bases to trimming and J lost 4 bases, with 13 bases between them. Looked up from germline, CDR1 is SGHTA and CDR2 is FQGNSA. This CDR3 is built from 13 residues. CDR3 in amino acids: CASTMGRGTEAFF. In DNA, the CDR3 is TGTGCCAGCACCATGGGGAGGGGCACTGAAGCTTTCTTT. Looking up the rest from reference TRBV7-2 and TRBJ1-1 gives the full variable domain: GAGVSQSPSNKVTEKGKDVELRCDPISGHTALYWYRQSLGQGLEFLIYFQGNSAPDKSGLPSDRFSAERTGGSVSTLTIQRTQQEDSAVYLCASTMGRGTEAFFGQGTRLTVV.

The gene calls are TRBV19 and TRBJ2-3, with TRBD2 matching 13 bases. Germline V gene lookup returns CDR1 LNHDA and CDR2 SQIVND (reference sequence). Losses at the gene ends were 3 bases for V and 7 bases for J; bases not matched to a gene: 4. The CDR3 extends over 15 amino acids. CDR3 loop: CASSIGTSGAHTQYF. The CDR3 DNA is TGTGCCAGTAGTATTGGGACTAGCGGGGCTCATACGCAGTATTTT.

The chain employs TRBV9 and TRBJ2-1; 11 nucleotides agree with TRBD2. The CDR3 runs to 15 residues. The V and J ends lost 3 bases and 2 bases, in that order; junction bases with no gene match: 1. Germline CDR1 SGDLS, CDR2 YYNGEE. The CDR3: CASSETSGTYNEQFF. CDR3 bases: TGTGCCAGCAGCGAGACTAGCGGGACCTACAATGAGCAGTTCTTC.

The chain is built from TRBV10-3 and TRBJ1-2, with TRBD1 matching over 7 bases. The CDR3 extends over 14 amino acids. Germline CDR1 reads ENHRY; CDR2 reads SYGVKD. V gave up 7 bases and J gave up 2 bases; unmatched junction bases: 7. CDR3 nucleotides: TGTGCCATCATTCCCGACAGGGCGAACTATGGCTACACCTTC. This encodes CAIIPDRANYGYTF.

The rearrangement uses TRBV11-3 and TRBJ2-1; perhaps TRBD2 as D (7 bases). Trimming removed 3 bases from V and 7 bases from J, with 16 bases in between. Germline V gene data show CDR1 as SGHNT and CDR2 as YENEEA. The CDR3 loop spans 15 amino acids. CDR3 in amino acids: CASSLLGGATNEQFF. The CDR3 DNA reads as TGTGCCAGCAGCTTGTTGGGGGGGGCGACTAATGAGCAGTTCTTC.

The chain recombines TRBV18 with TRBJ2-7; D unresolved. The CDR3 totals 13 residues. Germline CDR1 KGHSH, CDR2 LQKENI. V was clipped by 1 base and J by 1 base, with 5 bases between them. CDR3 amino acids: CASSPQDSYEQYF. The CDR3 DNA reads as TGTGCCAGCTCACCACAGGATTCCTACGAGCAGTACTTC.

This clone was found once. V is TRBV19 and J is TRBJ2-1; D possibly uses TRBD1 or TRBD2 (6 bases each). The CDR3 has 15 residues. Germline CDR1 and CDR2: LNHDA and SQIVND (reference sequence). Trimming shortened V by 4 bases and J by 6 bases, and 16 bases separated the two germline ends. In nucleotides, the CDR3 is TGTGCCAGTAGTACCACGGGGGCGCCCCTCAATGAGCAGTTCTTC. Protein: CASSTTGAPLNEQFF.

This rearrangement joins TRBV7-8 to TRBJ2-5; 9 positions match TRBD1. Unmatched junction bases numbered 9, after V lost 5 bases and J lost 2 bases. Germline V gene data show CDR1 as SGHVS and CDR2 as FQNEAQ. The CDR3 is 16 amino acids. The CDR3 sequence: CASSPRDRERQETQYF. In DNA, the CDR3 is TGTGCCAGCAGCCCGAGGGACAGGGAGAGGCAAGAGACCCAGTACTTC. Drawing the rest from reference TRBV7-8 and TRBJ2-5, the complete variable domain is GAGVSQSPRYKVAKRGQDVALRCDPISGHVSLFWYQQALGQGPEFLTYFQNEAQLDKSGLPSDRFFAERPEGSVSTLKIQRTQQEDSAVYLCASSPRDRERQETQYFGPGTRLLVL.

This chain uses TRBV7-9 with TRBJ2-5; TRBD2 is a possible D gene (5 bases). Trimming shortened V by 5 bases and J by 5 bases, and 12 bases separated the two germline ends. The CDR3 length is 13 residues. Germline CDR1 and CDR2: SEHNR and FQNEAQ (reference sequence). In nucleotides, the CDR3 is TGTGCCAGCAGCGGCGAGGGCAGCGAGACCCAGTACTTC. This gives the protein CASSGEGSETQYF.

The gene calls are TRBV27 and TRBJ2-3, with 12 positions matching TRBD2. This CDR3 spans 16 amino acids. The V and J ends lost 3 bases and 2 bases, in that order; junction bases with no gene match: 3. CDR1 is MNHEY and CDR2 is SMNVEV in the germline V gene (reference sequence). The CDR3 nucleotides read TGTGCCAGCAGTTTGCTAGCGGGGGGGTTCACAGATACGCAGTATTTT. Its translation: CASSLLAGGFTDTQYF.

The genes are TRBV2 and TRBJ1-3, with D possibly being TRBD1 (5 bases). The germline gives CDR1 SNHLY, CDR2 FYNNEI. The germline V and J ends were trimmed by 3 bases and 4 bases, with 13 bases remaining between them. The CDR3 length is 15 residues. The CDR3 region is CASSDLQERGNTIYF. CDR3 nucleotide sequence: TGTGCCAGCAGTGACTTACAGGAGAGGGGAAACACCATATATTTT.

The chain recombines TRBV13 with TRBJ2-1; TRBD2 aligns across 10 bases. V lost 5 bases, J lost 2 bases, and 6 bases stayed unmatched. Germline CDR1 reads PRHDT; CDR2 reads FYEKMQ (reference sequence). The CDR3 sequence is 16 residues long. Here the CDR3 reads CASSRTSGRAYNEQFF. The CDR3 bases are TGTGCCAGCAGCCGGACTAGCGGCAGGGCCTACAATGAGCAGTTCTTC.

This sequence joins TRBV4-2 and TRBJ2-1; TRBD2 might be the D (6 bases). The CDR3 has 18 amino acids. V was trimmed by 4 bases and J by 0 bases, leaving 19 bases between them. The germline V gene encodes CDR1 LGHNA and CDR2 YNFKEQ. The CDR3 reads CASSRTSFRDSSYNEQFF. CDR3 nucleotides: TGTGCCAGCAGCCGTACCTCTTTCCGGGACTCCTCCTACAATGAGCAGTTCTTC.

The J gene is TRBJ1-1, the V gene TRBV27, with 7 positions matching TRBD1. The CDR3 loop spans 14 amino acids. The germline CDR1 and CDR2 sequences are MNHEY and SMNVEV (reference sequence). V shed 7 bases, J shed 2 bases, and the junction held 7 bases outside the gene matches. The CDR3 region is CASTLTGKNTEAFF. CDR3 coding DNA: TGTGCCAGCACCCTGACAGGGAAAAACACTGAAGCTTTCTTT.

This chain uses TRBV2 with TRBJ1-4; 7 nucleotides align to TRBD1. With 5 bases clipped from V and 7 bases from J, the junction kept 10 bases outside the gene matches. Germline CDR1 is SNHLY and CDR2 is FYNNEI. The CDR3 covers 15 residues. Written as DNA, the CDR3 is TGTGCCAGCAGTTTACAGGGGAGTTTGGGTGAAAAACTGTTTTTT. Amino acid sequence: CASSLQGSLGEKLFF.

The chain carries TRBV6-6 and TRBJ1-5, with D perhaps TRBD1 (5 bases). Germline CDR1 is MNHNY and CDR2 is SVGAGI (reference sequence). The ends were cut back, 7 bases at V and 4 bases at J, with 11 bases in the middle. CDR3 length equals 13 residues. The DNA of the CDR3 is TGTGCCAGCACCGTGACAGCTAATCAGCCCCAGCATTTT. Amino acid sequence: CASTVTANQPQHF.

The CDR3 sequence is CASSAFGTDDQPQHF. In nucleotides, the CDR3 is TGTGCCAGCTCAGCCTTCGGGACAGATGATCAGCCCCAGCATTTT. The rearrangement joins TRBV18 to TRBJ1-5, with 7 bases matching TRBD1. The V segment lost 5 bases and the J segment 5 bases; nucleotides outside the gene matches: 9. The CDR3 covers 15 residues. Germline V gives CDR1 KGHSH, CDR2 LQKENI.

V gene TRBV13 combines with J gene TRBJ2-1; no reliable D call. Germline CDR1 is PRHDT and CDR2 is FYEKMQ (reference sequence). This CDR3 is 13 amino acids long. The V and J ends lost 1 base and 5 bases respectively, with 6 bases between them. The DNA for the CDR3 is TGTGCCAGCAGCTTAGCCGGAAACAATGAGCAGTTCTTC. It encodes CASSLAGNNEQFF.

The CDR3 is CASSNTSPSRATDTQYF. The CDR3 DNA reads TGTGCCAGCTCAAATACCAGTCCTAGCCGAGCAACAGATACGCAGTATTTT. This chain uses TRBV18 with TRBJ2-3, with D maybe TRBD2 (5 bases). Germline V lookup: CDR1 KGHSH, CDR2 LQKENI. V shed 5 bases and J shed 3 bases, with 21 bases lying between them. This CDR3 is built from 17 residues.

This clone was seen only once. The CDR3 DNA reads TGTGCCAGCAGCTTGGCCGGTCCCCAGCATTTT. This sequence encodes CASSLAGPQHF. The genes are TRBV5-8 and TRBJ1-5; D is ambiguous. The CDR3 contains 11 residues. In germline, CDR1 is SGHTS, CDR2 YDEGEE. Trimming took off 0 bases at V and 10 bases at J, with 5 bases between the two ends.

The V gene is TRBV11-2, the J gene TRBJ1-2; 7 nucleotides match TRBD1. The junction had 8 bases not matched to a gene; V was cut back by 5 bases and J by 2 bases. This CDR3 comprises 15 residues. Germline loops: CDR1 SGHAT, CDR2 FQNNGV. CDR3 bases: TGTGCCAGCAGCCACCCCCGGGACAGCAACTATGGCTACACCTTC. Encoded protein: CASSHPRDSNYGYTF.

This clone is medium-sized within its sample. The V call is TRBV9, the J call TRBJ1-1; TRBD1 aligns across 10 bases. After removal of 3 bases from V and 4 bases from J, the junction contained 0 bases not matched to a gene. This CDR3 region has 13 residues. The germline V gene encodes CDR1 SGDLS and CDR2 YYNGEE. CDR3 nucleotide sequence: TGTGCCAGCAGCGGGACAGGGGGCACTGAAGCTTTCTTT. This encodes CASSGTGGTEAFF. Complete variable domain (other parts from reference TRBV9 and TRBJ1-1): DSGVTQTPKHLITATGQRVTLRCSPRSGDLSVYWYQQSLDQGLQFLIQYYNGEERAKGNILERFSAQQFPDLHSELNLSSLELGDSALYFCASSGTGGTEAFFGQGTRLTVV.

V is TRBV7-9 and J is TRBJ2-1; TRBD2 matches at 10 bases. Per the germline V gene, CDR1 is SEHNR and CDR2 is FQNEAQ (reference sequence). The CDR3 loop spans 18 amino acids. V lost 4 bases, J lost 1 base, and 10 bases stayed unmatched. The CDR3 spells CASSSTGSGGASYNEQFF. Written as DNA, the CDR3 is TGTGCCAGCAGCTCCACTGGCAGCGGGGGGGCTTCCTACAATGAGCAGTTCTTC. Looking up the rest from reference TRBV7-9 and TRBJ2-1 gives the full variable domain: DTGVSQNPRHKITKRGQNVTFRCDPISEHNRLYWYRQTLGQGPEFLTYFQNEAQLEKSRLLSDRFSAERPKGSFSTLEIQRTEQGDSAMYLCASSSTGSGGASYNEQFFGPGTRLTVL.

The rearrangement uses TRBV11-2 and TRBJ2-3; 9 bases agree with TRBD2. CDR1 and CDR2 (germline): SGHAT, FQNNGV. There are 17 residues in the CDR3. Trimming cost V 2 bases and J 1 base; bases outside gene matches: 7. The CDR3 is CASSLFAGGPGTDTQYF. The CDR3 coding sequence is TGTGCCAGCAGCTTATTCGCGGGGGGGCCTGGCACAGATACGCAGTATTTT. The variable domain in full, completed from reference TRBV11-2 and TRBJ2-3, reads EAGVAQSPRYKIIEKRQSVAFWCNPISGHATLYWYQQILGQGPKLLIQFQNNGVVDDSQLPKDRFSAERLKGVDSTLKIQPAKLEDSAVYLCASSLFAGGPGTDTQYFGPGTRLTVL.

CDR3 sequence reads: CASSYSGSYEQYF. DNA of the CDR3: TGTGCCAGCAGTTACTCGGGTAGTTACGAGCAGTACTTC. The chain uses TRBV6-5 and TRBJ2-5, with D uncertain. Gene TRBJ2-7 matches the end of the DNA better, so the J call may be wrong. Germline CDR1 MNHEY, CDR2 SVGAGI. The CDR3 is 13 amino acids.

This chain connects TRBV7-7 to TRBJ2-3; D unclear. CDR1 and CDR2 from the germline V gene are SSHAT and FNYEAQ (reference sequence). With 2 bases removed from V and 2 bases from J, the gap between germline ends came to 8 bases. The CDR3 extends over 14 amino acids. Here the CDR3 DNA reads TGTGCCAGCAGCTTATATGGGCCCACAGATACGCAGTATTTT. Translated, it gives CASSLYGPTDTQYF.

The chain couples TRBV2 to TRBJ2-6; D gene uncertain. The V gene's germline CDR1 is SNHLY and CDR2 FYNNEI. V gave up 4 bases and J gave up 7 bases, with 11 bases separating them. The CDR3 is made up of 14 amino acids. The CDR3 is CASSVFGSANVLTF. The CDR3 coding sequence is TGTGCCAGCAGTGTTTTTGGTAGCGCCAACGTCCTGACTTTC.

This clone was recorded only once. The rearrangement joins TRBV5-1 to TRBJ2-7, with a tentative D call TRBD1 (5 bases). This CDR3 is built from 14 residues. Germline values: CDR1 SGHRS, CDR2 YFSETQ. V lost 4 bases and J 3 bases, leaving 14 bases between the germline ends. The CDR3 sequence is CASSPPGPDYEQYF. The CDR3 coding sequence is TGCGCCAGCAGCCCCCCAGGGCCTGACTACGAGCAGTACTTC.